Listed here are 15 T cell receptor beta chains from one sample, sequenced in a study of T cell repertoires in cytomegalovirus infection. These TCRs' antigens remain unknown. TCRdb redid the calling of the reads with MiXCR, one entry per CDR3 protein. The profile shows 60,000 to 80,000 distinct CDR3 sequences, about 19% of them singletons. The specimen was CD8+ T cells from cultured PBMCs, collected from culture after CMV antigen stimulation. These receptors were obtained from a human donor in good health (CMV status not recorded). Some clones in this sample may be carry-over from other donors' samples.

This clonotype was seen repeatedly, ten times or more. The rearrangement uses TRBV28 and TRBJ1-5; no reliable D call. Germline V lookup: CDR1 MDHEN, CDR2 SYDVKM. V was pared by 5 bases and J by 7 bases, with 12 bases between. This CDR3 has 13 residues. The CDR3 nucleotides read TGTGCCAGCAGTCCGGAGGGCAGCCAGCCCCAGCATTTT. Its translation: CASSPEGSQPQHF.

The J gene is TRBJ1-6, the V gene TRBV6-1, with no clear D. The CDR3 extends over 13 amino acids. Germline values: CDR1 MNHNS, CDR2 SASEGT. Trimming removed 2 bases from V and 7 bases from J, with 6 bases in between. CDR3 sequence reads: CASSETLNSPLHF. As DNA, the CDR3 is TGTGCCAGCAGTGAAACCCTAAATTCACCCCTCCACTTT.

Ten or more counts support this clonotype. This chain uses TRBV7-8 with TRBJ1-1; D unclear. Germline CDR1 SGHVS, CDR2 FQNEAQ. This CDR3 is 14 amino acids long. The V gene lost 1 base and the J gene lost 1 base, with 7 bases spanning the gap. The chain's CDR3 is CASSLDESNTEAFF. As DNA, the CDR3 is TGTGCCAGCAGCTTAGATGAGTCGAACACTGAAGCTTTCTTT.

This clonotype was picked up a small number of times. The J gene is TRBJ2-3, the V gene TRBV12-3 or TRBV12-4; D gene uncertain. The length of the CDR3 is 14 residues. V lost 6 bases and J 0 bases, leaving 10 bases between the germline ends. The CDR3 DNA is TGTGCCAGCAGGAATAACCCTAGCACAGATACGCAGTATTTT. The encoded protein is CASRNNPSTDTQYF.

V usage is TRBV11-2 and J usage is TRBJ2-1; perhaps TRBD1 as D (5 bases). Germline V gene data show CDR1 as SGHAT and CDR2 as FQNNGV. V was cut by 1 base and J by 6 bases, with 16 bases left in between. There are 16 residues in the CDR3. The CDR3, as DNA: TGTGCCAGCAGCTTAGTTGACAGAAGGTATCGCAATGAGCAGTTCTTC. This translates into CASSLVDRRYRNEQFF.

This clonotype was seen a few times. V and J are TRBV7-6 and TRBJ1-1; possible D gene TRBD1, 6 bases. The germline V and J ends were trimmed by 0 bases and 3 bases, with 8 bases remaining between them. Germline assignment: CDR1 SGHVS and CDR2 FNYEAQ. This CDR3 is 14 amino acids long. Here the CDR3 DNA reads TGTGCCAGCAGCTTAGCAAGGGGGGACACTGAAGCTTTCTTT. It yields the protein CASSLARGDTEAFF.

J is TRBJ2-2 and V is TRBV6-1; D not certain. Between the trimmed V and J ends, which lost 1 base and 4 bases, there was a span of 10 bases. The germline CDR1 and CDR2 sequences are MNHNS and SASEGT. This CDR3 contains 15 residues. The CDR3 nucleotides read TGTGCCAGCAGTGAAGACCTGGATATCACCGGGGAGCTGTTTTTT. Its protein product is CASSEDLDITGELFF.

The J gene is TRBJ1-5, the V gene TRBV12-3 or TRBV12-4; D remains ambiguous. This CDR3 has 15 amino acids. V was trimmed by 3 bases and J by 1 base, leaving 10 bases between them. CDR3 nucleotide sequence: TGTGCCAGCAGTTTTAGTAGTCCCAGCAATCAGCCCCAGCATTTT. Translating gives CASSFSSPSNQPQHF.

V is TRBV6-2 or TRBV6-3 and J is TRBJ1-6; 8 positions agree with TRBD1. Looked up from germline, CDR1 is MNHEY and CDR2 is SVGEGT. The V and J ends lost 6 bases and 10 bases, in that order; junction bases with no gene match: 5. This CDR3 has 13 residues. The DNA of the CDR3 is TGTGCCAGCAGGCGACAGGGGCGGTCACCCCTCCACTTT. Encoded protein: CASRRQGRSPLHF.

The chain uses TRBV15 and TRBJ1-2; D gene ambiguous. The V end lost 7 bases, the J end lost 8 bases, and 23 bases lay between the germline ends. The CDR3 sequence is 15 residues long. In germline, CDR1 is LNHNV, CDR2 YYDKDF (reference sequence). CDR3 sequence reads: CATIQSGSPSRGYTF. The CDR3 bases are TGTGCCACCATCCAGAGTGGGAGCCCCTCCCGCGGCTACACCTTC.

This clonotype was recorded many times. The J gene is TRBJ2-3, the V gene TRBV4-1; D unclear. The V end lost 4 bases, the J end lost 3 bases, and 11 bases lay between the germline ends. Germline V lookup: CDR1 MGHRA, CDR2 YSYEKL. The CDR3 consists of 14 residues. The CDR3 protein is CASSPPTATDTQYF. CDR3 bases: TGCGCCAGCAGCCCGCCGACCGCGACAGATACGCAGTATTTT.

This clonotype showed up just a few times. The chain combines TRBV27 with TRBJ2-7; no firm D call. CDR1 and CDR2 from the germline V gene are MNHEY and SMNVEV (reference sequence). The CDR3 covers 12 residues. Trimming removed 3 bases at V and 5 bases at J, with 8 bases between. This CDR3 reads CASSFRRDEQYF. CDR3 nucleotides: TGTGCCAGCAGTTTCCGTCGGGACGAGCAGTACTTC.

V is TRBV27 and J is TRBJ2-1; 8 nucleotides line up with TRBD2. Germline assignment: CDR1 MNHEY and CDR2 SMNVEV (reference sequence). The V segment lost 1 base and the J segment 10 bases; nucleotides outside the gene matches: 9. The CDR3 has 15 amino acids. CDR3: CASSLYQRGPGEQFF. In DNA form, the CDR3 reads TGTGCCAGCAGTTTATACCAGCGGGGGCCCGGCGAGCAGTTCTTC.

This clonotype was recorded a few times. This chain uses TRBV6-2 or TRBV6-3 with TRBJ2-3; D uncertain. The CDR3 has 19 residues. CDR1 is MNHEY, CDR2 SVGEGT, per germline. Trimming pared 2 bases from V and 4 bases from J, leaving 25 bases between. As DNA, the CDR3 is TGTGCCAGCAGTTACCCACCCCCTACTGATCGGACCGAGGCAGATACGCAGTATTTT. Residues: CASSYPPPTDRTEADTQYF.

This clonotype showed up just a few times. This CDR3 is CASSQDLSPISEQYF. CDR3 coding DNA: TGCGCCAGCAGCCAAGATCTGTCCCCAATTAGCGAGCAGTACTTC. The chain has TRBV4-3 and TRBJ2-7; D gene unclear. The V gene lost 0 bases and the J gene lost 6 bases, with 15 bases spanning the gap. The CDR3 spans 15 residues. Looked up from germline, CDR1 is LGHNA and CDR2 is YSLEER.